This TCR beta chain was sequenced during a study of shared clonotypes between healthy human individuals. On the study more broadly: A couple of women and a few men aged 18 to 49 made up the donors.

Donors comprised healthy HIV-negative adults lacking recent acute infections or vaccinations. Assay execution took place at the deep level. Over several immunoSEQ plates, each subset's genomic DNA was distributed in even portions. Sequencing used immunoSEQ multiplex PCR; TCRdb keeps in-frame clones, though not all of them. The sample lists more than 2 million clones; 90% to 95% were seen once. Sample: naive CD4+ T cells sorted from blood. Subset denoted: CD45RA+ positively selected. The receptor was derived from a man between 18 and 35 years old in good health.

The CDR3 DNA sequence: TGCAGCGTTGAAAGAGGACTAGCGGGGAGCACAGATACGCAGTATTTT. Translating it yields CSVERGLAGSTDTQYF. The rearrangement links TRBV29-1 to TRBJ2-3; 12 bases agree with TRBD2. This CDR3 comprises 16 residues. Trimming at V came to 2 bases and at J to 0 bases, leaving 3 bases not matched to a gene. Per the germline V gene, CDR1 is SQVTM and CDR2 is ANQGSEA.